These 9 T cell receptor beta chains were sequenced from one sample in a study of T cells in Graves' hyperthyroidism and ophthalmopathy. There were TCR beta CDR3 regions amplified from RNA transcripts. With the HTBI primer set, the TCR CDR3 went through a first round of RT-PCR. TCRdb reprocessed the multiplex PCR reads with MiXCR, giving one entry per CDR3 protein. The sample has approximately 720,000 distinct CDR3 sequences, 18% seen once. The sequenced sample was blood. All receptors derive from a woman aged 45-65 years with Graves' hyperthyroidism that later progressed to Graves' ophthalmopathy.

This clonotype was detected a few times. The rearrangement links TRBV29-1 to TRBJ2-1; 8 positions match TRBD2. With V trimmed by 2 bases and J by 1 base, 7 bases remained unmatched. The CDR3 consists of 16 residues. Germline CDR1 is SQVTM and CDR2 is ANQGSEA. DNA for the CDR3: TGCAGCGTTGAACCCGAGAGCGGGGGTTCCTACAATGAGCAGTTCTTC. Translating it yields CSVEPESGGSYNEQFF.

In regard to this clonotype: One end of the junction is discordant with germline, which a read error may explain. V is TRBV12-3 or TRBV12-4 and J is TRBJ2-1, with 11 bases fitting TRBD2. The CDR3 has 16 amino acids. This CDR3 is CASSKPGLADYNERFF. The CDR3 DNA reads TGTGCCAGCAGTAAGCCGGGACTAGCGGACTACAATGAGCGGTTCTTC.

This clonotype came up many times. This CDR3 is CASSTLPGQVYGETQYF. The CDR3 coding sequence is TGTGCCAGCAGTACACTCCCGGGACAGGTTTACGGAGAGACCCAGTACTTC. The chain links TRBV6-1 to TRBJ2-5; 8 nucleotides match TRBD1. This CDR3 contains 17 residues. V shed 5 bases, J shed 4 bases, and the junction held 15 bases outside the gene matches. Germline V gives CDR1 MNHNS, CDR2 SASEGT.

This clonotype appeared many times. V and J are TRBV15 and TRBJ2-5; D gene ambiguous. The CDR3 sequence is 12 residues long. V lost 0 bases and J 5 bases, leaving 4 bases between the germline ends. The V gene's germline CDR1 is LNHNV and CDR2 YYDKDF (reference sequence). This CDR3 is CATSRDHETQYF. CDR3 DNA: TGTGCCACCAGCAGAGATCACGAGACCCAGTACTTC.

A few counts support this clonotype. The chain has TRBV10-3 and TRBJ1-1, with TRBD1 matching 10 bases. This CDR3 is 15 amino acids long. The germline V gene encodes CDR1 ENHRY and CDR2 SYGVKD. The V and J ends lost 3 bases and 3 bases, in that order; junction bases with no gene match: 4. For the CDR3, the DNA is TGTGCCATCAGTGACCTGACAGGGGGCGACACTGAAGCTTTCTTT. It is translated as CAISDLTGGDTEAFF.

This clonotype was seen repeatedly, ten times or more. The rearrangement links TRBV5-1 to TRBJ1-5, with TRBD1 identical over 10 bases. CDR3 size: 17 residues. Losses at the gene ends were 0 bases for V and 2 bases for J; bases not matched to a gene: 5. Per the germline V gene, CDR1 is SGHRS and CDR2 is YFSETQ. The CDR3 reads CASSLAPGTGGNQPQHF. The CDR3 DNA reads as TGCGCCAGCAGCTTGGCCCCGGGGACAGGGGGCAATCAGCCCCAGCATTTT.

This clonotype was found many times. V usage is TRBV6-1 and J usage is TRBJ2-1, with 11 bases fitting TRBD2. This CDR3 comprises 14 residues. The V and J ends lost 6 bases and 7 bases, in that order; junction bases with no gene match: 5. The germline V gene has CDR1 MNHNS and CDR2 SASEGT. The CDR3 nucleotides are TGTGCCAGCAGGACTAGCGGGGATTTGAATGAGCAGTTCTTC. Its translation is CASRTSGDLNEQFF.

The CDR3 is CSARGETGYEQYF. For the CDR3, the DNA is TGCAGTGCTAGAGGGGAGACAGGCTACGAGCAGTACTTC. The chain joins TRBV20-1 to TRBJ2-7, with a possible D match to TRBD1 (6 bases). Trimming took 1 base from V and 3 from J, leaving 10 bases between them. Germline V CDR1 and CDR2: DFQATT, SNEGSKA (reference sequence). This CDR3 contains 13 residues.

The rearrangement links TRBV7-9 to TRBJ2-1; D perhaps matches TRBD2 (5 bases). Trimming took 6 bases from V and 7 from J, leaving 16 bases between them. Germline CDR1 and CDR2: SEHNR and FQNEAQ (reference sequence). CDR3 size: 14 residues. CDR3 in DNA: TGTGCCAGCAGACTCACCCCGGGCGGGAATGAGCAGTTCTTC. Translated, it gives CASRLTPGGNEQFF.